This T cell receptor (beta chain) is from a study of CD8+ T cells in alopecia areata. Comments on this clone: The target antigen is unknown.

CDR1 is MGHDK, CDR2 SYGVNS, per germline. Trimming cost V 8 bases and J 4 bases, with 12 bases left between them. This CDR3 is built from 12 residues. Overall study results and limits: Sequencing of scalp samples also captures resident alphabeta T cells of normal skin. In patients, TCRs were shared less clearly than in mice, and HLA may possibly be involved. Researchers report lesional scalp, most notably alopecia totalis/universalis, outstripped normal scalp in clonality.

The authors extracted RNA and reverse transcribed it into cDNA as the sequencing template. This table comes from immunoSEQ multiplex PCR, and its TCRdb copy is limited to in-frame clones, with some not included. Of 130,000 to 150,000 clones listed, over 80% are singletons. Specimens obtained from alopecia areata patients comprised lesional scalp punch biopsies and peripheral blood. The receptor's source is a human donor with alopecia areata. V gene TRBV25-1 combines with J gene TRBJ2-7, with a tentative D call TRBD2 (6 bases). The source was CD8+ T cells sorted from blood, collected at week 0. The CDR3 sequence is CASGGSPYEQYF. CDR3 DNA sequence: TGTGCCAGCGGGGGGTCTCCTTACGAGCAGTACTTC.